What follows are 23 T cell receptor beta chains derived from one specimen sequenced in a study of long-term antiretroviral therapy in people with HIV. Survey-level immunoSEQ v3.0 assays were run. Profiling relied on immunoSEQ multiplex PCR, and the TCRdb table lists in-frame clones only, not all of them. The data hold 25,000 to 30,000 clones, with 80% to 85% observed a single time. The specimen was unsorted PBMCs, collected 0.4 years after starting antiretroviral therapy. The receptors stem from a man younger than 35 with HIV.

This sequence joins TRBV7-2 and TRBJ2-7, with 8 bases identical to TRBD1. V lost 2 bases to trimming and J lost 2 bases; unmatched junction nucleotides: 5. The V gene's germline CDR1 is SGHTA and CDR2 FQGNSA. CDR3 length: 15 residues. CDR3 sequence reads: CASSLNRGYPYEQYF. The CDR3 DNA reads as TGTGCCAGCAGCTTAAACAGGGGGTACCCCTACGAGCAGTACTTC. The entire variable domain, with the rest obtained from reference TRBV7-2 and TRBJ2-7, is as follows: GAGVSQSPSNKVTEKGKDVELRCDPISGHTALYWYRQSLGQGLEFLIYFQGNSAPDKSGLPSDRFSAERTGGSVSTLTIQRTQQEDSAVYLCASSLNRGYPYEQYFGPGTRLTVT.

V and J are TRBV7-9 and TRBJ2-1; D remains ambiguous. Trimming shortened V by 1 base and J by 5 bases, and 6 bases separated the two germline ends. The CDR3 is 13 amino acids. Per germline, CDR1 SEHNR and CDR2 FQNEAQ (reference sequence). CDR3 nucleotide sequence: TGTGCCAGCAGCTTAGGGCTAAACAATGAGCAGTTCTTC. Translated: CASSLGLNNEQFF.

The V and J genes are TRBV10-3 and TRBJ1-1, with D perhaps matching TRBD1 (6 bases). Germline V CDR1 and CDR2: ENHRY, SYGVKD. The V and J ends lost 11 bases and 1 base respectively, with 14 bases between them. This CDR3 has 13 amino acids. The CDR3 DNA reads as TGTGCCTACCGGGTGGGGGCGAACACTGAAGCTTTCTTT. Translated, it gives CAYRVGANTEAFF.

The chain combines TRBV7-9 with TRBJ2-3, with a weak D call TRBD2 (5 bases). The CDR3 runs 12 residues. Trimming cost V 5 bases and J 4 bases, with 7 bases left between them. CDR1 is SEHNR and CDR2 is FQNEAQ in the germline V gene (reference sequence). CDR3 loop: CASSPGADTQYF. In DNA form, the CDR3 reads TGTGCCAGCAGCCCCGGGGCAGATACGCAGTATTTT.

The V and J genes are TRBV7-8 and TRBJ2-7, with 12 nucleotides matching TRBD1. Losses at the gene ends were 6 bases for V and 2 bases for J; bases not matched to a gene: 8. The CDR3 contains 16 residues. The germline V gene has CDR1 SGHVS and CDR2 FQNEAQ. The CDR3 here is CASRLRGTGGTYEQYF. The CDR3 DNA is TGTGCCAGCAGACTCCGGGGGACAGGGGGCACCTACGAGCAGTACTTC.

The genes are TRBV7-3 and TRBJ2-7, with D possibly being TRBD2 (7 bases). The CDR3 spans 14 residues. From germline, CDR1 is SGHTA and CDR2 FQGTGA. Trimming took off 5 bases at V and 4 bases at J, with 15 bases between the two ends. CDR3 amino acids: CASSPGGGRYEQYF. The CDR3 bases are TGTGCCAGCAGCCCTGGGGGGGGGCGATACGAGCAGTACTTC.

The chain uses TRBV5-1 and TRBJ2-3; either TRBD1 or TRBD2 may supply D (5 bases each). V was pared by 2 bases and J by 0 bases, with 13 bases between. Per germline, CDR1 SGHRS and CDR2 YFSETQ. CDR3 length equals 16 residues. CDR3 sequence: CASSFGGSYSTDTQYF. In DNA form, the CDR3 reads TGCGCCAGCAGCTTTGGGGGAAGTTATAGCACAGATACGCAGTATTTT.

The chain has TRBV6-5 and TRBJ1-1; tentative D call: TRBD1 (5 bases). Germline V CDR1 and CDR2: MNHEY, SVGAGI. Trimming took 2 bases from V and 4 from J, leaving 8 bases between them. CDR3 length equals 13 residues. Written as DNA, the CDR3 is TGTGCCAGCAGTTACGAGGGGAGCACTGAAGCTTTCTTT. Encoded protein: CASSYEGSTEAFF.

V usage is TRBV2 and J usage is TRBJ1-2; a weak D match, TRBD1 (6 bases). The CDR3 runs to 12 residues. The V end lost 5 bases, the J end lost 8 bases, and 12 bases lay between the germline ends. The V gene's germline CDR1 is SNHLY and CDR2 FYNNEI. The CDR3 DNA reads TGTGCCAGCAGTACAGGGTCCATAGGCTACACCTTC. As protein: CASSTGSIGYTF.

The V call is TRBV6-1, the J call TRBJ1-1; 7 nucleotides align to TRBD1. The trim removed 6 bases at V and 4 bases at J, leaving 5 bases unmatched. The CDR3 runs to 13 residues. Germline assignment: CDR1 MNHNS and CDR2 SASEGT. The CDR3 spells CASSDREITEAFF. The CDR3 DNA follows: TGTGCCAGCAGCGACAGGGAGATCACTGAAGCTTTCTTT.

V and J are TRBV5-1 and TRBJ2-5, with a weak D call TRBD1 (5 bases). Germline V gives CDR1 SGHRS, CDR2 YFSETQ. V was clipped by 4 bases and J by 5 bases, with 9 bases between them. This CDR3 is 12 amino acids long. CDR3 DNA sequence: TGCGCCAGCAGCCTGGGGCTGGAGACCCAGTACTTC. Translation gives CASSLGLETQYF.

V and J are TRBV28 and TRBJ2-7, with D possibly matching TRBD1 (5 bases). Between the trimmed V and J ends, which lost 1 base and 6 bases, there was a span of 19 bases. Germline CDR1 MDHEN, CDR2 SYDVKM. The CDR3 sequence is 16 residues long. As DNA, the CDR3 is TGTGCCAGCAGTTTATCTCCGGCAGGGTTGTTTCTCGAGCAGTACTTC. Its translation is CASSLSPAGLFLEQYF.

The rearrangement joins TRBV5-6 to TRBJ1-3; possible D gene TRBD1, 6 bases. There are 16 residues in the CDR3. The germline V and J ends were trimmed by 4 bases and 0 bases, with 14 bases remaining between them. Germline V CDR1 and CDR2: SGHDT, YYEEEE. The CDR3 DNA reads TGTGCCAGCAGCCCTAAACAGGGCAGCTCTGGAAACACCATATATTTT. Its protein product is CASSPKQGSSGNTIYF.

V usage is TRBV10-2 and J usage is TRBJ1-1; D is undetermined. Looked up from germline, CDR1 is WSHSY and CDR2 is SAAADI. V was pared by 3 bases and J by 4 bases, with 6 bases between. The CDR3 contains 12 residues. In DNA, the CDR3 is TGCGCCAGCAGTGAATGGGGCACTGAAGCTTTCTTT. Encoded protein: CASSEWGTEAFF.

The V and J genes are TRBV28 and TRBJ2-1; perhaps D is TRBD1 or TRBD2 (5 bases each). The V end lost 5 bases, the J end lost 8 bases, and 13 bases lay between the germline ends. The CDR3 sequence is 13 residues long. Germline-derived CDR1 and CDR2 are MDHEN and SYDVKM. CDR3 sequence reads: CASSSREIDEQFF. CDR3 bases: TGTGCCAGCAGTAGCAGGGAGATCGATGAGCAGTTCTTC.

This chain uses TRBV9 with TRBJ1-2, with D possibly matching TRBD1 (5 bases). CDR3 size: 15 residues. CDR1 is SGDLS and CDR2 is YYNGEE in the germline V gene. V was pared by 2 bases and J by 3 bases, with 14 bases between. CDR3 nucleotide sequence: TGTGCCAGCAGCGTGACGGTGGGGGGAGACTATGGCTACACCTTC. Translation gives CASSVTVGGDYGYTF.

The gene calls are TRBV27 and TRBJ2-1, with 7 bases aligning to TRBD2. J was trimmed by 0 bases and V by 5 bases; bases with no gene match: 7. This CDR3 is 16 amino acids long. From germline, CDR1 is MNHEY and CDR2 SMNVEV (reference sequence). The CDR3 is CASSNSGSSSYNEQFF. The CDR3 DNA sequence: TGTGCCAGCAGTAATAGCGGGTCGAGCTCCTACAATGAGCAGTTCTTC.

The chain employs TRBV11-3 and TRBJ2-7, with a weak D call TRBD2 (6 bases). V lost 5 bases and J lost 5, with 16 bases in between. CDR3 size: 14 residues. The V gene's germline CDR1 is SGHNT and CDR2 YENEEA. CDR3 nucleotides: TGTGCCAGCAGCCCCGGGATCGGGGGTGACGAGCAGTACTTC. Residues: CASSPGIGGDEQYF.

The DNA for the CDR3 is TGTGCCATCAGTGAGGAGACTCTCACAGATACGCAGTATTTT. This translates into CAISEETLTDTQYF. V is TRBV10-3 and J is TRBJ2-3, with D hard to call. V was shortened by 2 bases and J by 2 bases, with 8 bases between the two germline ends. The CDR3 extends over 14 amino acids. Germline CDR1 is ENHRY and CDR2 is SYGVKD.

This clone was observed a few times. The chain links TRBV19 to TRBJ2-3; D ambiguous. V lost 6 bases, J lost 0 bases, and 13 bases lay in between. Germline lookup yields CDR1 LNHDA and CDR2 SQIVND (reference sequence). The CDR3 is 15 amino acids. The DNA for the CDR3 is TGTGCCAGTAGCCCAGGATTATCTAGCACAGATACGCAGTATTTT. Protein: CASSPGLSSTDTQYF.

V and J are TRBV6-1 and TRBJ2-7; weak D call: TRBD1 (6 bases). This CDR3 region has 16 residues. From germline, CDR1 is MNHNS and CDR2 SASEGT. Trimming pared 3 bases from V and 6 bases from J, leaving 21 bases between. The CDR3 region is CASSDWQGNPLAEQYF. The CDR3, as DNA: TGTGCCAGCAGTGACTGGCAGGGGAATCCTTTAGCCGAGCAGTACTTC.

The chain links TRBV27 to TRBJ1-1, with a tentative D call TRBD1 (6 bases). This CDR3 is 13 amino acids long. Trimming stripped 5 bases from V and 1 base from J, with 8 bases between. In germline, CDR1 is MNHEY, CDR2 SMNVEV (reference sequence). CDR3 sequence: CASSLGGNTEAFF. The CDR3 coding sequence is TGTGCCAGCAGTCTAGGGGGGAACACTGAAGCTTTCTTT.

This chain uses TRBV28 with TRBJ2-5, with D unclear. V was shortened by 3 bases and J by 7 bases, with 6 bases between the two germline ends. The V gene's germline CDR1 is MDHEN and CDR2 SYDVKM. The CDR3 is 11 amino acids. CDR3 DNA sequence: TGTGCCAGCAGTTTTTTAGGGACCCAGTACTTC. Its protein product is CASSFLGTQYF.